The present TCR beta chain was sequenced within a study of regulatory T cells in long-lasting Graves disease. Findings of the study overall: Persistent patients shared thousands of public clonotypes among themselves. Newly diagnosed patients shared fewer, at approximately 970.

This clonotype was recorded at least ten times. Antigen specificity is unknown. V shed 5 bases and J 9 bases; nucleotides not matched to a gene: 10. This CDR3 has 14 residues. Relying on iRepertoire HTBI primers and Arm-PCR of CDR3 regions, the team built TCR beta libraries. TCRdb reprocessed the multiplex PCR reads via MiXCR and lists one record per CDR3 protein. The sample carries about 350,000 distinct CDR3 sequences, around 15% recorded once. Time point meaning: newly diagnosed GD, antithyroid drugs for less than 3 months. Isolated PBMC RNA provided the starting material for the TCR library. These sequences were also reported in another study, on T cells in Graves' hyperthyroidism and ophthalmopathy. That paper states: Stable Graves' hyperthyroidism denoted no ophthalmopathy progression over 18 months.

The rearrangement joins TRBV12-3 or TRBV12-4 to TRBJ2-1, with 7 bases lining up with TRBD1. This receptor was identified in a man aged 35 to 55 with Graves disease. Sequencing was performed on peripheral blood mononuclear cells (PBMCs), taken at new diagnosis, from a patient treated with antithyroid drugs. Here the CDR3 DNA reads TGTGCCAGCAGTAAGGGGGCGGGTTTGGGTGAGCAGTTCTTC. Protein sequence: CASSKGAGLGEQFF.